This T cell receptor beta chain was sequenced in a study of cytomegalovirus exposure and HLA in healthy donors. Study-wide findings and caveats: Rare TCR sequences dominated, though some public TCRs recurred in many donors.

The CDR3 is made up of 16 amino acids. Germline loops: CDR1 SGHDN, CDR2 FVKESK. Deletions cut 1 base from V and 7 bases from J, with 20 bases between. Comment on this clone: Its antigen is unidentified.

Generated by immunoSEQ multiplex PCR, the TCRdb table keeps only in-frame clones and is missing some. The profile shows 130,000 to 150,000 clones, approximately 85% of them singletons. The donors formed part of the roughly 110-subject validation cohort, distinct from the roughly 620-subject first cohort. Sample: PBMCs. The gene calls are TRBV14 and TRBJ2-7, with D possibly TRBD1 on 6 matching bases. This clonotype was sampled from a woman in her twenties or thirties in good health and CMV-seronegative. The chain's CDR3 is CASSQGVTGPAKEQYF. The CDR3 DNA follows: TGTGCCAGCAGCCAAGGAGTAACAGGGCCCGCTAAAGAGCAGTACTTC.